This entry lists 11 T cell receptor beta chains sequenced from one sample in a study of T cell responses to AZD1222 COVID-19 vaccine. The data were produced by immunoSEQ multiplex PCR, yet TCRdb's version contains in-frame clones alone and is incomplete. This repertoire shows over 100,000 clones, roughly 90% found once; its top ten account for around 2.5%. The specimen comprised peripheral blood, sampled 28 days after the second AZD1222 dose. These receptors all stem from an adult who received the AZD1222 COVID-19 vaccine.

The CDR3 DNA reads TGTGCCTGGAGGGGGCTCATGAACACTGAAGCTTTCTTT. Its protein is CAWRGLMNTEAFF. The chain is built from TRBV30 and TRBJ1-1; a possible D gene is TRBD1 (5 bases). The germline V gene has CDR1 GTSNPN and CDR2 SVGIG (reference sequence). The V gene lost 3 bases and the J gene lost 0 bases, with 8 bases spanning the gap. This CDR3 region has 13 residues.

The gene calls are TRBV29-1 and TRBJ1-2, with 8 bases lining up with TRBD1. There are 13 residues in the CDR3. The trim removed 5 bases at V and 0 bases at J, leaving 2 bases unmatched. Germline V CDR1 and CDR2: SQVTM, ANQGSEA. The CDR3 spells CSVRDRSNYGYTF. For the CDR3, the DNA is TGCAGCGTTCGGGACAGGTCTAACTATGGCTACACCTTC.

This clone occurred once. The genes are TRBV24-1 and TRBJ2-1; weak D call: TRBD1 (5 bases). The V end was cut by 4 bases, the J end by 0 bases, with 18 bases between. The germline gives CDR1 KGHDR, CDR2 SFDVKD. The CDR3 is 18 residues long. The CDR3: CATSESLLRTISYNEQFF. The CDR3 DNA follows: TGTGCCACCAGTGAGTCCCTGCTACGGACAATCTCCTACAATGAGCAGTTCTTC.

CDR3 protein: CASSKQGKIRSNQPQHF. The CDR3 coding sequence is TGTGCCAGCAGCAAACAGGGGAAAATTAGAAGCAATCAGCCCCAGCATTTT. V gene TRBV21-1 combines with J gene TRBJ1-5; TRBD1, the table's D call, lacks a check against the DNA. TRBV21-1 is a pseudogene locus. The CDR3 is made up of 17 amino acids.

The chain has TRBV3-1 (or the pseudogene TRBV3-2) and TRBJ2-2; D may match TRBD1 or TRBD2 (5 bases each). The CDR3 extends over 17 amino acids. Germline CDR1 reads LGHDT; CDR2 reads YNNKEL (reference sequence). V shed 2 bases and J shed 2 bases, with 15 bases lying between them. The CDR3 nucleotides are TGTGCCAGCAGCCAATACTCCAGAGGGGAAAACACCGGGGAGCTGTTTTTT. It is translated as CASSQYSRGENTGELFF.

The chain couples TRBV6-1 to TRBJ1-1; weak D call: TRBD1 (5 bases). The V gene lost 0 bases and the J gene lost 4 bases, with 21 bases spanning the gap. The CDR3 is 18 residues long. Germline CDR1 MNHNS, CDR2 SASEGT. The CDR3 DNA is TGTGCCAGCAGTGAAGCCGGGGTCTCCAGGGCCGGTGTCACTGAAGCTTTCTTT. This gives the protein CASSEAGVSRAGVTEAFF.

This chain joins TRBV24-1 and TRBJ1-5; TRBD1 aligns across 8 bases. This CDR3 is built from 14 residues. The germline gives CDR1 KGHDR, CDR2 SFDVKD. V trimming: 7 bases; J trimming: 2 bases; junction bases outside the gene matches: 3. CDR3 sequence reads: CATRGTGRNQPQHF. The CDR3 region has the DNA TGTGCCACCAGGGGGACAGGTCGCAATCAGCCCCAGCATTTT.

DNA for the CDR3: TGTGCCAGCAAAAATTCAGGGGGATTGAACACTGAAGCTTTCTTT. It is translated as CASKNSGGLNTEAFF. The chain recombines TRBV7-9 with TRBJ1-1; 7 bases match TRBD1. The CDR3 contains 15 residues. Germline CDR1 and CDR2: SEHNR and FQNEAQ (reference sequence). V trimming: 7 bases; J trimming: 0 bases; junction bases outside the gene matches: 8.

There are many counts of this clone. V is TRBV5-4 and J is TRBJ2-7, with TRBD2 identical over 9 bases. Trimming cost V 5 bases and J 4 bases; bases outside gene matches: 16. Germline-derived CDR1 and CDR2 are SGHNT and YYREEE (reference sequence). This CDR3 contains 17 residues. For the CDR3, the DNA is TGTGCCAGCAGACCATCAGGTGGCGGGGGGGCCGAATACGAGCAGTACTTC. Translation gives CASRPSGGGGAEYEQYF.

This sequence joins TRBV14 and TRBJ2-7; 9 bases align to TRBD1. CDR1 and CDR2 from the germline V gene are SGHDN and FVKESK. The V and J ends lost 0 bases and 5 bases, in that order; junction bases with no gene match: 11. This CDR3 has 17 residues. CDR3 in amino acids: CASSQERAGTGLHEQYF. In DNA form, the CDR3 reads TGTGCCAGCAGCCAAGAGAGGGCCGGGACAGGGTTGCACGAGCAGTACTTC.

The gene calls are TRBV19 and TRBJ1-1; 9 positions match TRBD1. The CDR3 contains 16 residues. The J segment lost 6 bases and the V segment lost 7 bases, leaving 15 bases of the junction unmatched. From germline, CDR1 is LNHDA and CDR2 SQIVND (reference sequence). The CDR3 nucleotides read TGTGCCAGTAATCCGCTTTCAGGGACAGGGTTAGCTGAAGCTTTCTTT. Translation: CASNPLSGTGLAEAFF.